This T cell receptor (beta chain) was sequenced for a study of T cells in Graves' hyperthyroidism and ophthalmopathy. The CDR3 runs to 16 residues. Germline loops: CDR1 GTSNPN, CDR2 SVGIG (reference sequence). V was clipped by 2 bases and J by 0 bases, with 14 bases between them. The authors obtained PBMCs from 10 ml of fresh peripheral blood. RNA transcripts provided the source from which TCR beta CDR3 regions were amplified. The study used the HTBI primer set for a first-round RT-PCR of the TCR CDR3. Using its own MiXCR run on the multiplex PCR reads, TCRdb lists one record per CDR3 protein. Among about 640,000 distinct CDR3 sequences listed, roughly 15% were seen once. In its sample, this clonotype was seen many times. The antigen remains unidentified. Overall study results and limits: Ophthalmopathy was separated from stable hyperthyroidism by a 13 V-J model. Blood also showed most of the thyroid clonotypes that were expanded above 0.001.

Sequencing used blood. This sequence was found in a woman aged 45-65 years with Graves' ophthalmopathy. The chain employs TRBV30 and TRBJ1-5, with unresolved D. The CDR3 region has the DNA TGTGCCTGGAGTCGGGTTGGGCAGAATAGCAATCAGCCCCAGCATTTT. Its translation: CAWSRVGQNSNQPQHF.